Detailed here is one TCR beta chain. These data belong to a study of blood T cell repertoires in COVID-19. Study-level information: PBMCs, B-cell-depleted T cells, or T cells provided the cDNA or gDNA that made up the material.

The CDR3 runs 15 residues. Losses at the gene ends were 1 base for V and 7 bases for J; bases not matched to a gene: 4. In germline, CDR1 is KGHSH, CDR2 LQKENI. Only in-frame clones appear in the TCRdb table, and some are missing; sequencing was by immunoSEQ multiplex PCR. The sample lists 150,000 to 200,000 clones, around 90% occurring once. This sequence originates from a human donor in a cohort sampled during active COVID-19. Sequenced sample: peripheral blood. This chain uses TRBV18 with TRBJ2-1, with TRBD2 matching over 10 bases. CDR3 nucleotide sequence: TGTGCCAGCTCACCACAACTAGCGGGGAGGAATGAGCAGTTCTTC. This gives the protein CASSPQLAGRNEQFF.